Below are 7 T cell receptor beta chains sequenced from a single sample in a study of memory CD4+ T cells and cytomegalovirus serostatus. Here immunoSEQ multiplex PCR was the method, and the copy in TCRdb shows in-frame clones only, minus some. Here the sample spans about 48,000 clones, roughly 78% being singletons. Single viable CD3+CD4+CD8-CD45RO+ cells were sorted as the memory CD4+ T cells. Sequencing input: memory CD4+ T cells from blood. These receptors came from an adult in good health and CMV-seronegative.

In this sample, this clone turned up once. V and J are TRBV25-1 and TRBJ1-4, with 7 nucleotides matching TRBD1. The V segment lost 3 bases and the J segment 3 bases; nucleotides outside the gene matches: 13. Germline V gives CDR1 MGHDK, CDR2 SYGVNS. This CDR3 comprises 18 residues. The CDR3 region has the DNA TGTGCCAGCAGTGACACCACCGCTGGGACAGTGGCTAATGAAAAACTGTTTTTT. Protein: CASSDTTAGTVANEKLFF.

This sequence joins TRBV25-1 and TRBJ2-5; D uncertain. The CDR3 loop spans 14 amino acids. Between the trimmed V and J ends, which lost 7 bases and 4 bases, there was a span of 16 bases. CDR1 and CDR2 from the germline V gene are MGHDK and SYGVNS. The CDR3 reads CASTQGPTPETQYF. As DNA, the CDR3 is TGTGCCAGCACCCAAGGGCCGACCCCAGAGACCCAGTACTTC.

V usage is TRBV5-1 and J usage is TRBJ1-5, with D uncertain. The CDR3 consists of 14 residues. CDR1 is SGHRS and CDR2 is YFSETQ in the germline V gene. V gave up 0 bases and J gave up 2 bases, with 6 bases separating them. CDR3 amino acids: CASSLDGGNQPQHF. The CDR3 DNA is TGCGCCAGCAGCTTGGACGGCGGCAATCAGCCCCAGCATTTT.

This chain connects TRBV5-5 to TRBJ1-2; the D gene is possibly TRBD1 (5 bases). This CDR3 spans 13 amino acids. Germline V gene data show CDR1 as SGHKS and CDR2 as YYEKEE (reference sequence). Trimming stripped 4 bases from V and 3 bases from J, with 10 bases between. The CDR3: CASSPGVDYGYTF. The CDR3 coding sequence is TGTGCCAGCAGCCCGGGGGTCGACTATGGCTACACCTTC.

This clone was seen a handful of times. V gene TRBV30 combines with J gene TRBJ1-2; D is ambiguous. Trimming left V 3 bases short and J 2 bases short, with 16 bases between. The CDR3 totals 15 residues. Germline V CDR1 and CDR2: GTSNPN, SVGIG (reference sequence). In DNA, the CDR3 is TGTGCCTGGAGCCACCCCGGACTGAGCAACTATGGCTACACCTTC. The encoded protein is CAWSHPGLSNYGYTF.

The V call is TRBV9, the J call TRBJ1-2; 10 nucleotides match TRBD1. Germline trimming cut 2 bases from V and 7 bases from J; bases unmatched to any gene: 11. This CDR3 spans 16 amino acids. Germline CDR1 is SGDLS and CDR2 is YYNGEE. The CDR3 coding sequence is TGTGCCAGCAGCGTCGGGACAGGGGCGCCTCAGGCTGGCTACACCTTC. It specifies CASSVGTGAPQAGYTF.

The chain employs TRBV2 and TRBJ2-2; D call uncertain. CDR3 length equals 13 residues. Between the trimmed V and J ends, which lost 6 bases and 4 bases, there was a span of 9 bases. The germline gives CDR1 SNHLY, CDR2 FYNNEI. The CDR3 loop reads CASRAGPTGELFF. The CDR3 nucleotides read TGTGCCAGCAGGGCCGGTCCCACCGGGGAGCTGTTTTTT.